One sample yielded the 21 T cell receptor beta chains listed below, sequenced in a study of cytomegalovirus exposure and HLA in healthy donors. The PCR ran on 60 Vbeta and 13 Jbeta primers. Clones were sequenced by immunoSEQ multiplex PCR, and TCRdb holds only the in-frame ones, with some missing. This sample carries 75,000 to 80,000 clones, 78% of them seen once, and the ten largest clones take about 9.5%. Sample: PBMCs. The receptors here all came from a woman aged 40 to 49 in good health and CMV-seropositive.

The rearrangement joins TRBV11-3 to TRBJ2-2; D possibly corresponds to TRBD1 (7 bases). The CDR3 runs 16 residues. Germline CDR1 SGHNT, CDR2 YENEEA. Trimming stripped 1 base from V and 2 bases from J, with 11 bases between. The CDR3 sequence: CASSLGGTANTGELFF. As DNA, the CDR3 is TGTGCCAGCAGCTTAGGCGGGACAGCTAACACCGGGGAGCTGTTTTTT.

V gene TRBV5-1 combines with J gene TRBJ2-7; TRBD2 matches 10 bases. This CDR3 region has 14 residues. CDR1 is SGHRS and CDR2 is YFSETQ in the germline V gene. The V segment lost 4 bases and the J segment 7 bases; nucleotides outside the gene matches: 8. The CDR3, as DNA: TGCGCCAGCAGCGGGACTAGCGTTGAGGGAGAGCAGTACTTC. Residues: CASSGTSVEGEQYF.

With regard to this clone: The junction departs from germline at one end; a sequencing error may be responsible. The V and J genes are TRBV28 and TRBJ2-3, with 7 bases aligning to TRBD1. The CDR3 totals 13 residues. Looked up from germline, CDR1 is MDHEN and CDR2 is SYDVKM. DNA of the CDR3: TGTGCCAGCAGCAGAACAGGGACAGATACGCAGTGTTTT. It yields the protein CASSRTGTDTQCF.

This chain links TRBV27 with TRBJ2-7, with 14 nucleotides matching TRBD2. Germline CDR1 and CDR2: MNHEY and SMNVEV (reference sequence). V was pared by 6 bases and J by 3 bases, with 7 bases of the junction left unmatched. There are 16 residues in the CDR3. The CDR3 sequence: CASRLTSGGVFYEQYF. DNA for the CDR3: TGTGCCAGCAGACTGACTAGCGGGGGGGTTTTCTACGAGCAGTACTTC.

The rearrangement joins TRBV19 to TRBJ1-2, with D uncertain. Germline V gene lookup returns CDR1 LNHDA and CDR2 SQIVND (reference sequence). There are 12 residues in the CDR3. Trimming left V 3 bases short and J 10 bases short, with 12 bases between. CDR3 sequence reads: CASSIPSPDYTF. As DNA, the CDR3 is TGTGCCAGTAGTATTCCAAGCCCTGACTACACCTTC.

A few counts support this clone. V is TRBV6-5 and J is TRBJ1-1, with TRBD1 identical over 9 bases. The V gene's germline CDR1 is MNHEY and CDR2 SVGAGI. The CDR3 is made up of 14 amino acids. V lost 6 bases and J lost 4; bases outside the gene matches: 6. The CDR3 loop is CASSQGQGGTEAFF. In DNA, the CDR3 is TGTGCCAGCAGCCAGGGACAGGGAGGCACTGAAGCTTTCTTT.

The chain couples TRBV19 to TRBJ1-5, with D possibly TRBD1 on 6 matching bases. V lost 2 bases and J 2 bases, leaving 16 bases between the germline ends. The CDR3 consists of 17 residues. CDR1 is LNHDA and CDR2 is SQIVND in the germline V gene (reference sequence). CDR3 in DNA: TGTGCCAGTAGTATACGACAGGCGGAAAATGGCAATCAGCCCCAGCATTTT. Translation: CASSIRQAENGNQPQHF.

This rearrangement joins TRBV6-1 to TRBJ2-5; a weak D match, TRBD1 (5 bases). The J call may be incorrect, as the DNA end agrees better with TRBJ2-7. CDR1 is MNHNS and CDR2 is SASEGT in the germline V gene. The CDR3 sequence is 15 residues long. The CDR3 here is CASKTTQGLSYEQYF. The CDR3 coding sequence is TGTGCCAGCAAAACCACCCAGGGTCTCTCCTACGAGCAGTACTTC.

This chain joins TRBV14 and TRBJ1-1; no reliable D call. The CDR3 is 13 amino acids. V was shortened by 2 bases and J by 1 base, with 5 bases between the two germline ends. Germline V CDR1 and CDR2: SGHDN, FVKESK. CDR3 loop: CASSQQANTEAFF. CDR3 nucleotides: TGTGCCAGCAGCCAACAGGCGAACACTGAAGCTTTCTTT.

This chain joins TRBV18 and TRBJ1-4; D is unresolved. The germline V and J ends were trimmed by 3 bases and 3 bases, with 8 bases remaining between them. Germline loops: CDR1 KGHSH, CDR2 LQKENI. There are 14 residues in the CDR3. The CDR3 bases are TGTGCCAGCTCACCGAACGGGGCTAATGAAAAACTGTTTTTT. Residues: CASSPNGANEKLFF.

This rearrangement joins TRBV10-2 to TRBJ2-1, with 11 bases that match TRBD2. The V gene's germline CDR1 is WSHSY and CDR2 SAAADI. CDR3 length: 14 residues. With 7 bases clipped from V and 8 bases from J, the junction kept 7 bases outside the gene matches. The DNA for the CDR3 is TGCGCCAGCATACTAGCGGGGGTCCCCCATGAGCAGTTCTTC. Amino acid sequence: CASILAGVPHEQFF.

The gene calls are TRBV5-6 and TRBJ1-1; the D gene is possibly TRBD1 (6 bases). The germline CDR1 and CDR2 sequences are SGHDT and YYEEEE. This CDR3 has 13 amino acids. V was clipped by 3 bases and J by 4 bases, with 10 bases between them. CDR3 sequence: CASSSGAGTEAFF. In DNA, the CDR3 is TGTGCCAGCAGCTCAGGGGCGGGCACTGAAGCTTTCTTT.

The chain is built from TRBV7-3 and TRBJ2-7, with 9 bases fitting TRBD1. The length of the CDR3 is 16 residues. In germline, CDR1 is SGHTA, CDR2 FQGTGA. V gave up 5 bases and J gave up 6 bases; unmatched junction bases: 14. The CDR3 bases are TGTGCCAGCAGCCAACCGCCCGGGACAGGGAAGGCCGAGCAGTACTTC. It codes for CASSQPPGTGKAEQYF.

The V and J genes are TRBV30 and TRBJ2-3; D uncertain. Germline CDR1 GTSNPN, CDR2 SVGIG (reference sequence). The CDR3 runs 13 residues. V was trimmed by 2 bases and J by 2 bases, leaving 8 bases between them. CDR3 DNA sequence: TGTGCCTGGAGTCCGCGGTACACAGATACGCAGTATTTT. This translates into CAWSPRYTDTQYF.

J is TRBJ2-5 and V is TRBV28, with TRBD2 matching 7 bases. V was pared by 6 bases and J by 1 base, with 8 bases of the junction left unmatched. CDR1 is MDHEN and CDR2 is SYDVKM in the germline V gene. CDR3 length equals 15 residues. CDR3 sequence: CASSRGVPGQETQYF. CDR3 in DNA: TGTGCCAGCAGCCGGGGGGTACCAGGCCAAGAGACCCAGTACTTC.

This chain joins TRBV7-2 and TRBJ2-3; 7 bases fit TRBD1. CDR3 length: 15 amino acids. V trimming: 6 bases; J trimming: 0 bases; junction bases outside the gene matches: 6. Per the germline V gene, CDR1 is SGHTA and CDR2 is FQGNSA. The DNA for the CDR3 is TGTGCCAGCAGTCCTACAGGGGAGAGCACAGATACGCAGTATTTT. Translated, it gives CASSPTGESTDTQYF.

The chain uses TRBV4-3 and TRBJ2-1, with D unclear. The CDR3 is 14 amino acids. Germline CDR1 is LGHNA and CDR2 is YSLEER. Deletions cut 1 base from V and 3 bases from J, with 7 bases between. The CDR3 nucleotides are TGCGCCAGCAGCCAAGTTCCAGGCTACAATGAGCAGTTCTTC. This translates into CASSQVPGYNEQFF.

This sequence joins TRBV5-3 and TRBJ1-2; D not certain. TRBV5-3 is known as an ORF, though its function is uncertain. This CDR3 has 11 amino acids. Trimming stripped 1 base from V and 12 bases from J, with 10 bases between. The CDR3 protein is CARSLSRSDTF. The DNA of the CDR3 is TGTGCCAGAAGCTTGTCCAGGTCGGACACCTTC.

Notes on this clone: It is unclear where the CDR3 begins or ends on the DNA, so no DNA is shown, and the CDR3 is as TCRdb lists it. The rearrangement joins TRBV1 to TRBJ2-7; the table's D call of TRBD1 was not tested on the DNA. TRBV1 is a documented pseudogene. Ends included, the CDR3 has 15 residues. The CDR3 reads CTSSQVGQGIHEQYF.

V and J are TRBV7-3 and TRBJ1-1; D is unclear. There are 15 residues in the CDR3. Trimming removed 6 bases at V and 3 bases at J, with 17 bases between. From germline, CDR1 is SGHTA and CDR2 FQGTGA. CDR3 amino acids: CASSPRPGFHTEAFF. As DNA, the CDR3 is TGTGCCAGCAGTCCAAGGCCGGGGTTCCACACTGAAGCTTTCTTT.

CDR3 region: CSVEDLSLAGGRPSTDTQYF. CDR3 DNA: TGCAGCGTTGAAGATCTTAGTCTAGCGGGGGGCCGGCCAAGCACAGATACGCAGTATTTT. The rearrangement joins TRBV29-1 to TRBJ2-3, with 11 bases identical to TRBD2. Per the germline V gene, CDR1 is SQVTM and CDR2 is ANQGSEA. The CDR3 is made up of 20 amino acids. V was clipped by 0 bases and J by 0 bases; unmatched bases: 14.